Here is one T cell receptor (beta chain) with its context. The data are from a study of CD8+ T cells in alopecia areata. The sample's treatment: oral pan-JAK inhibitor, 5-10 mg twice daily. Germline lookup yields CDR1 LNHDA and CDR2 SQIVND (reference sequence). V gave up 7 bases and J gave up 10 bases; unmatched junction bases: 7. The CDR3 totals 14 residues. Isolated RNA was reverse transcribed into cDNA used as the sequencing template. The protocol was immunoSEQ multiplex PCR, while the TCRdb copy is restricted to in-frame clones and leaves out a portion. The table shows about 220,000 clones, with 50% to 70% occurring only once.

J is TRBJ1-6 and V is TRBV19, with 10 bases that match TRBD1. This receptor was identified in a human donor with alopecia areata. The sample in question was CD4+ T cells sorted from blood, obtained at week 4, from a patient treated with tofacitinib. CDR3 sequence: CASNMGDRGSPLHF. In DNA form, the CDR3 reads TGTGCCAGTAACATGGGGGACAGGGGATCACCCCTCCACTTT.